This is a list of T cell receptor beta chains from one sample in a study of response to subunit inactivated influenza vaccine. TCRdb ran MiXCR on the RT-PCR reads and lists one entry per CDR3 protein. The sample contains about 170,000 distinct CDR3 sequences, approximately 11% of which appear only once. The sequences come from CD8+ T cells sorted from PBMCs, collected about 24 months after vaccination. The source is a man between 50 and 69 years old who received an inactivated influenza vaccine. CDR3s include the opening cysteine and the closing phenylalanine or tryptophan. A D gene is named only where the DNA matches it firmly. Expanded clones get a size class; other rows say once, few or many, or leave the size out.

J | V | size | D | CDR3 | DNA
TRBJ2-1 | TRBV5-1 | many | TRBD2 | CASSSLGLAGEWNEQFF | TGCGCCAGCAGCTCCCTGGGACTAGCGGGAGAGTGGAATGAGCAGTTCTTC
TRBJ2-7 | TRBV12-3/TRBV12-4 | few | . | CASVSNSYEQYF | TGTGCCAGCGTCTCCAACTCCTACGAGCAGTACTTC
TRBJ2-3 | TRBV20-1 | many | TRBD2 | CSASSTSGDKSTDTQYF | TGCAGTGCTAGCTCCACTAGCGGGGACAAGAGCACAGATACGCAGTATTTT
TRBJ2-7 | TRBV20-1 | many | . | CSVKENRDYEQYF | TGCAGTGTTAAGGAGAACAGGGACTACGAGCAGTACTTC
TRBJ1-1 | TRBV3-1 | many | . | CASSQGVGPHTEAFF | TGTGCCAGCAGCCAAGGGGTAGGACCACACACTGAAGCTTTCTTT
TRBJ2-5 | TRBV25-1 | few | . | CASSELDGETQYF | TGTGCCAGCAGTGAATTAGATGGAGAGACCCAGTACTTC
TRBJ2-1 | TRBV9 | few | . | CASSVDGLGSSYNEQFF | TGTGCCAGCAGCGTAGATGGGCTAGGGAGCTCCTACAATGAGCAGTTCTTC
TRBJ2-6 | TRBV10-3 | few | . | CAISESSFGGSGANVLTF | TGTGCCATCAGTGAGTCGTCGTTCGGAGGCTCTGGGGCCAACGTCCTGACTTTC
TRBJ2-7 | TRBV5-1 | . | TRBD1 | CASRNWDRGREQYF | TGCGCCAGCCGAAACTGGGACAGGGGTCGGGAGCAGTACTTC
TRBJ2-3 | TRBV9 | . | TRBD1 | CASSASGTGGVDTQYF | TGTGCCAGCAGCGCTTCCGGGACAGGGGGTGTGGATACGCAGTATTTT
TRBJ2-1 | TRBV5-1 | many | TRBD1 | CASSLTLDRGKGNEQFF | TGCGCCAGCAGCCTTACGTTAGACAGGGGAAAGGGCAATGAGCAGTTCTTC
TRBJ2-1 | TRBV11-1 | . | TRBD2 | CASSSTSGRAAYNEQFF | TGTGCCAGCAGCTCGACTAGCGGGAGGGCTGCCTACAATGAGCAGTTCTTC
TRBJ2-7 | TRBV10-2 | many | . | CASGDGFYEQYF | TGCGCCAGCGGGGACGGTTTCTACGAGCAGTACTTC
TRBJ1-2 | TRBV25-1 | few | . | CASSGGLAGYTF | TGTGCCAGCAGCGGAGGCCTGGCAGGCTACACCTTC
TRBJ1-2 | TRBV30 | . | . | CAWRTDRQTTNYGYTF | TGTGCCTGGAGGACCGATCGACAGACAACTAACTATGGCTACACCTTC
TRBJ2-7 | TRBV4-3 | few | . | CASSQGLDNHEQYF | TGCGCCAGCAGCCAAGGCCTGGACAACCACGAGCAGTACTTC
TRBJ1-1 | TRBV29-1 | . | . | CSVVPDLNTEAFF | TGCAGCGTTGTTCCGGATCTGAACACTGAAGCTTTCTTT
TRBJ2-3 | TRBV4-3 | few | . | CASSQEPGPAEYF | TGCGCCAGCAGCCAGGAACCGGGACCGGCTGAGTATTTT
TRBJ2-7 | TRBV5-6 | few | TRBD1 | CASSSGTALREQYF | TGTGCCAGCAGCTCCGGGACAGCCCTCCGCGAGCAGTACTTC
TRBJ2-3 | TRBV9 | few | . | CASSPNQRPGTDTQYF | TGTGCCAGCAGCCCAAACCAACGCCCGGGCACAGATACGCAGTATTTT
TRBJ2-3 | TRBV28 | few | TRBD2 | CASSFQSPSSGGRNPTDTQYF | TGTGCCAGCAGTTTTCAGTCTCCCTCTAGCGGGGGAAGAAATCCCACAGATACGCAGTATTTT
TRBJ2-1 | TRBV15 | . | TRBD2 | CATSRGAGGYNEQFF | TGTGCCACCAGCAGGGGGGCGGGAGGCTACAATGAGCAGTTCTTC
TRBJ1-3 | TRBV2 | . | . | CASSGNTIYF | TGTGCCAGCTCTGGAAACACCATATATTTT
TRBJ2-1 | TRBV7-3 | . | . | CASSLNGGSEQFF | TGTGCCAGCAGCTTAAACGGGGGCAGTGAGCAGTTCTTC
TRBJ2-2 | TRBV18 | . | TRBD1 | CASSDRGLDTGELFF | TGTGCCAGCTCAGACAGGGGTCTGGACACCGGGGAGCTGTTTTTT
TRBJ1-6 | TRBV16 | few | . | CASSQFPGSPLHF | TGTGCCAGCAGCCAATTTCCAGGATCACCCCTCCACTTT
TRBJ2-7 | TRBV24-1 | . | . | CATSDGGFEQYF | TGTGCCACCAGTGATGGTGGGTTCGAGCAGTACTTC
TRBJ2-7 | TRBV27 | many | . | CASSPTLRGYEQYF | TGTGCCAGCAGTCCCACACTTAGAGGGTACGAGCAGTACTTC
TRBJ1-1 | TRBV24-1 | few | . | CATSPGSTTEAFF | TGTGCCACCAGTCCAGGCTCCACCACTGAAGCTTTCTTT
TRBJ2-3 | TRBV6-2/TRBV6-3 | . | . | CASAGSTDTQYF | TGTGCCAGCGCTGGGAGCACAGATACGCAGTATTTT
TRBJ1-1 | TRBV6-1 | . | . | CASRVSGGANTEAFF | TGTGCCAGCAGGGTTAGCGGGGGAGCGAACACTGAAGCTTTCTTT
TRBJ2-5 | TRBV28 | few | . | CASSLGASYGETQYF | TGTGCCAGCAGTTTAGGGGCTAGCTATGGAGAGACCCAGTACTTC
TRBJ1-2 | TRBV28 | . | . | CASSTMDRLLDGYTF | TGTGCCAGCAGCACAATGGACAGACTTTTGGATGGCTACACCTTC
TRBJ2-2 | TRBV27 | many | . | CASSSTRGTGELFF | TGTGCCAGCAGCTCGACTCGGGGGACCGGGGAGCTGTTTTTT
TRBJ2-5 | TRBV27 | . | TRBD2 | CASSSTSEQETQYF | TGTGCCAGCAGTTCTACTAGCGAACAAGAGACCCAGTACTTC
TRBJ2-1 | TRBV29-1 | . | TRBD2 | CSVGGSKYNEQFF | TGCAGCGTCGGGGGGAGCAAATACAATGAGCAGTTCTTC
TRBJ1-1 | TRBV4-1 | once | TRBD1 | CASSRGDRGNTEAFF | TGCGCCAGCAGCCGAGGGGACAGGGGAAACACTGAAGCTTTCTTT
TRBJ2-6 | TRBV20-1 | . | . | CSVLGAGANVLTF | TGCAGTGTTTTGGGGGCCGGGGCCAACGTCCTGACTTTC
TRBJ2-3 | TRBV5-6 | . | . | CASSFVAAEGDTQYF | TGTGCCAGCAGCTTTGTAGCTGCCGAGGGAGATACGCAGTATTTT
TRBJ2-1 | TRBV9 | few | TRBD2 | CASSVDLTSGQNF | TGTGCCAGCAGCGTAGATCTGACTAGCGGACAAAACTTC
TRBJ2-2 | TRBV7-9 | few | . | CASRVAEDTGELFF | TGTGCCAGCAGGGTCGCAGAGGACACCGGGGAGCTGTTTTTT
TRBJ2-3 | TRBV28 | . | TRBD2 | CASTRREGLPDTQYF | TGTGCCAGCACTCGGCGGGAGGGCCTCCCAGATACGCAGTATTTT
TRBJ2-5 | TRBV15 | few | TRBD1 | CATSRKVPGQGARLTETQYF | TGTGCCACCAGCCGAAAAGTACCGGGACAGGGGGCGAGGTTGACGGAGACCCAGTACTTC
TRBJ2-1 | TRBV10-1 | few | . | CASFESSYNEQFF | TGCGCCTCATTCGAGAGCTCCTACAATGAGCAGTTCTTC